This TCR beta chain came from a study of blood T cell repertoires in COVID-19. V trimming: 3 bases; J trimming: 1 base; junction bases outside the gene matches: 3. CDR1 SGHTA and CDR2 FQGNSA come from the germline V gene. The CDR3 is 15 residues long. Assay used: immunoSEQ multiplex PCR; TCRdb lists only in-frame clones, some missing. Among 59,000 or so clones listed, about 84% were seen once. This receptor was identified in a man in his 60s with acute or convalescent COVID-19. Sequencing input: peripheral blood. The gene calls are TRBV7-2 and TRBJ1-2; TRBD1 aligns across 9 bases. As DNA, the CDR3 is TGTGCCAGCAGCTTGGGGGACAGGGTTAACTATGGCTACACCTTC. Its translation is CASSLGDRVNYGYTF. The full variable domain, its missing parts supplied by reference TRBV7-2 and TRBJ1-2, is GAGVSQSPSNKVTEKGKDVELRCDPISGHTALYWYRQSLGQGLEFLIYFQGNSAPDKSGLPSDRFSAERTGGSVSTLTIQRTQQEDSAVYLCASSLGDRVNYGYTFGSGTRLTVV.